Sequencing of this TCR beta chain was carried out in a study of tumor-infiltrating lymphocytes in localized non-small cell lung cancer. Here immunoSEQ multiplex PCR was the method, and the copy in TCRdb shows in-frame clones only, minus some. In the table there are approximately 17,000 clones, about three quarters of which are singletons. Per germline, CDR1 LNHDA and CDR2 SQIVND (reference sequence). The CDR3 covers 14 residues. V trimming: 4 bases; J trimming: 4 bases; junction bases outside the gene matches: 3. This receptor was taken from a human donor with non-small cell lung cancer. The chain combines TRBV19 with TRBJ1-4; 7 bases are shared with TRBD1. The specimen sequenced was lung tumor tissue. The CDR3 protein is CASSTGGFNEKLFF. The CDR3 DNA is TGTGCCAGTAGTACAGGGGGATTTAATGAAAAACTGTTTTTT.